The clone carrying this T cell receptor beta chain was seen more than once but under ten times. Its antigen is undetermined. The data are from a study of regulatory T cells in long-lasting Graves disease. Whole-study results and caveats: Lower TCR diversity characterized persistent Graves' patients relative to newly diagnosed patients. Persistent cases favored TRBV28, TRBJ1-2 and TRBJ2-5.

Germline values: CDR1 SEHNR, CDR2 FQNEAQ (reference sequence). V trimming: 3 bases; J trimming: 4 bases; junction bases outside the gene matches: 11. The CDR3 runs 17 residues. Relying on iRepertoire HTBI primers and Arm-PCR of CDR3 regions, the team built TCR beta libraries. TCRdb itself ran the multiplex PCR reads through MiXCR, one entry per CDR3 protein. This table has some 400,000 distinct CDR3 sequences, about 15% appearing once. The time point is: newly diagnosed GD, antithyroid drugs for less than 3 months. Researchers made the TCR library from RNA that was extracted from PBMCs. These sequences were also reported in another study, on T cells in Graves' hyperthyroidism and ophthalmopathy.

The sequenced sample was peripheral blood mononuclear cells (PBMCs), obtained at new diagnosis, from a patient treated with antithyroid drugs. This sequence was found in a woman in her 30s with Graves disease. The V and J genes are TRBV7-9 and TRBJ2-2; TRBD2 matches at 7 bases. CDR3 residues: CASSLGSAGARTGELFF. In DNA, the CDR3 is TGTGCCAGCAGCTTGGGGTCGGCGGGAGCGCGCACCGGGGAGCTGTTTTTT.